This TCR beta chain was identified in a study of T-cell memory formation after mild COVID-19. The ends lost 4 bases at V and 3 bases at J; junction bases unmatched: 11. The CDR3 runs to 16 residues. Looked up from germline, CDR1 is MGHRA and CDR2 is YSYEKL. This clonotype was found a few times. What it binds is not known. Overall study results and limits: Some SARS-CoV-2-responding clones were already detected in memory before infection.

Via MiXCR, TCRdb re-called the 5' RACE reads, giving one row per CDR3 protein. The data show approximately 580,000 distinct CDR3 sequences, about 20% seen once. The gene calls are TRBV4-1 and TRBJ2-7, with 8 positions matching TRBD1. The TCR originated in an adult woman who had mild COVID-19 (a few samples of this study predate the infection). Cell type and time point are not known. What was sequenced was PBMCs or a T cell subset sorted from them (not recorded which). The DNA of the CDR3 is TGCGCCAGCAGCCCCCGGTACGACAGGGGTGGCTACGAGCAGTACTTC. Residues: CASSPRYDRGGYEQYF.